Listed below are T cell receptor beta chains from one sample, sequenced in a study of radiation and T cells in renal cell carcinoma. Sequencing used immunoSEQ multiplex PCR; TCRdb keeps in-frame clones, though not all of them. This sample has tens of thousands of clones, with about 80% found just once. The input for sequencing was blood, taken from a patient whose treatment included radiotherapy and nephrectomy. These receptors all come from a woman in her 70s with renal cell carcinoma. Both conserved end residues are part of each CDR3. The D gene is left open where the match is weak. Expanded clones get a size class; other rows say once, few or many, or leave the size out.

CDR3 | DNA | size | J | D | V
CASKPRGSYEQYF | TGTGCCAGCAAGCCACGGGGGAGCTACGAGCAGTACTTC | - | TRBJ2-7 | - | TRBV2
CASSATDGSRYNEQFF | TGTGCCAGTAGCGCCACCGACGGGAGCAGATACAATGAGCAGTTCTTC | - | TRBJ2-1 | - | TRBV19
CASSAGQDRYYEQYF | TGTGCCAGTAGTGCGGGACAGGATAGATACTACGAGCAGTACTTC | - | TRBJ2-7 | TRBD1 | TRBV19
CSVGSPGYEQYF | TGCAGCGTTGGCAGTCCGGGGTACGAGCAGTACTTC | - | TRBJ2-7 | - | TRBV29-1
CASSQGGGTDTQYF | TGTGCCAGCAGCCAGGGGGGGGGCACAGATACGCAGTATTTT | - | TRBJ2-3 | - | TRBV7-2
CASSQLAGGTETQYF | TGTGCCAGCAGTCAACTAGCGGGGGGCACGGAGACCCAGTACTTC | - | TRBJ2-5 | TRBD2 | TRBV9
CASSLETSGNIQYF | TGTGCCAGCAGCTTGGAGACTAGCGGAAACATTCAGTACTTC | - | TRBJ2-4 | TRBD2 | TRBV5-4
CATRGGDKLTEAFF | TGTGCCACCAGAGGGGGTGATAAGCTCACTGAAGCTTTCTTT | - | TRBJ1-1 | - | TRBV5-6
CASSVLTSDIEQFF | TGTGCCAGCAGCGTGCTGACTAGCGATATTGAGCAGTTCTTC | few | TRBJ2-1 | TRBD2 | TRBV9
CASSRLGTEAFF | TGTGCCAGCAGCAGGCTGGGCACTGAAGCTTTCTTT | - | TRBJ1-1 | - | TRBV25-1
CASRFPGLAGPGTDTQYF | TGTGCCAGCAGATTTCCGGGACTAGCGGGGCCTGGCACAGATACGCAGTATTTT | - | TRBJ2-3 | TRBD2 | TRBV7-2
CASSLFPPTNYGYTF | TGTGCCAGCAGTTTATTTCCACCAACTAACTATGGCTACACCTTC | - | TRBJ1-2 | - | TRBV27
CASSSYGGEAFF | TGCGCCAGCAGCTCTTATGGGGGTGAAGCTTTCTTT | - | TRBJ1-1 | - | TRBV5-1
CASSIDPARGGYEQYF | TGTGCCAGTAGTATAGATCCCGCCCGGGGCGGCTACGAGCAGTACTTC | - | TRBJ2-7 | - | TRBV19
CASSIQTGGAYEQYF | TGTGCCAGTAGTATCCAGACAGGGGGGGCCTACGAGCAGTACTTC | - | TRBJ2-7 | TRBD1 | TRBV19
CASGLETVYEQYF | TGTGCTAGTGGTTTGGAGACCGTCTACGAGCAGTACTTC | - | TRBJ2-7 | - | TRBV12-5
CASTGPTKGTEAFF | TGTGCCAGCACCGGGCCCACAAAAGGCACTGAAGCTTTCTTT | - | TRBJ1-1 | - | TRBV2
CATSRDPRGGNTIYF | TGTGCCACCAGCAGAGATCCACGAGGGGGAAACACCATATATTTT | once | TRBJ1-3 | - | TRBV15
CASSYRVTGDSNTEAFF | TGTGCCAGCAGCTATCGGGTTACAGGGGATTCGAACACTGAAGCTTTCTTT | - | TRBJ1-1 | TRBD1 | TRBV7-9
CASSLAGATNEKLFF | TGTGCCAGCAGCTTAGCAGGGGCAACTAATGAAAAACTGTTTTTT | - | TRBJ1-4 | - | TRBV7-6
CASSPSTGKAYEQYF | TGTGCCAGCAGCCCCTCGACAGGGAAAGCCTACGAGCAGTACTTC | - | TRBJ2-7 | TRBD1 | TRBV5-4
CASSTGTVGTDTQYF | TGCGCCAGCAGCACCGGGACGGTGGGAACAGATACGCAGTATTTT | - | TRBJ2-3 | - | TRBV5-1
CASSYPMGRSEAFF | TGTGCCAGCAGCTACCCCATGGGACGCTCTGAAGCTTTCTTT | - | TRBJ1-1 | - | TRBV7-9
CASSDLGNTIYF | TGTGCCAGCAGTGACCTTGGAAACACCATATATTTT | few | TRBJ1-3 | - | TRBV6-1
CATWDSSHEQFF | TGTGCCACATGGGACAGTTCACATGAGCAGTTCTTC | - | TRBJ2-1 | TRBD1 | TRBV10-3
CASSNPGQLNTEAFF | TGTGCCAGCAGCAATCCGGGACAACTGAACACTGAAGCTTTCTTT | - | TRBJ1-1 | - | TRBV27
CSALTGSNYGYTF | TGCAGCGCCCTGACAGGATCTAACTATGGCTACACCTTC | - | TRBJ1-2 | - | TRBV29-1
CASSAGTAVSEQYF | TGTGCCAGCAGTGCCGGGACAGCGGTCTCCGAGCAGTACTTC | - | TRBJ2-7 | TRBD1 | TRBV9
CAWSSAQATQYF | TGTGCCTGGAGTTCTGCGCAAGCTACGCAGTATTTT | - | TRBJ2-3 | - | TRBV30
CASSPQSRSESYEQYF | TGTGCCAGCAGCCCCCAATCCCGGAGTGAGTCCTACGAGCAGTACTTC | - | TRBJ2-7 | - | TRBV21-1
CSVEDPGVTEAFF | TGCAGCGTTGAAGATCCTGGGGTCACTGAAGCTTTCTTT | - | TRBJ1-1 | - | TRBV29-1
CASGTRPYEQYF | TGTGCCAGCGGCACCAGGCCCTACGAGCAGTACTTC | - | TRBJ2-7 | - | TRBV6-5
CASSPRQGRITGELFF | TGTGCCAGCAGCCCGAGACAGGGGAGGATCACCGGGGAGCTGTTTTTT | - | TRBJ2-2 | TRBD1 | TRBV7-2
CASSMAGQGGTEAFF | TGCGCCAGCAGCATGGCCGGACAGGGCGGCACTGAAGCTTTCTTT | - | TRBJ1-1 | TRBD1 | TRBV5-1
CASSLLAGEYNEQFF | TGTGCCAGCAGCTTATTAGCGGGAGAGTACAATGAGCAGTTCTTC | - | TRBJ2-1 | TRBD2 | TRBV5-8
CASSHRGAGNTIYF | TGTGCCAGCAGCCACAGGGGAGCTGGAAACACCATATATTTT | - | TRBJ1-3 | TRBD1 | TRBV13
CASSELIARFSGNTIYF | TGTGCCAGCAGTGAATTGATAGCCAGGTTCTCTGGAAACACCATATATTTT | - | TRBJ1-3 | - | TRBV2
CASSQVGVRTDTQYF | TGCGCCAGCAGCCAAGTGGGGGTAAGGACAGATACGCAGTATTTT | - | TRBJ2-3 | - | TRBV4-1
CSGLPSRGEQYF | TGCAGCGGCCTCCCAAGTAGAGGCGAGCAGTACTTC | - | TRBJ2-7 | - | TRBV29-1
CASSLSSPRDRNYNEQFF | TGTGCCAGCAGTTTATCCTCCCCCCGGGACAGGAATTACAATGAGCAGTTCTTC | - | TRBJ2-1 | TRBD1 | TRBV27
CASSDFHAEDEQFF | TGTGCCAGCAGTGATTTCCATGCGGAGGATGAGCAGTTCTTC | - | TRBJ2-1 | - | TRBV25-1
CASSLGGTTDTQYF | TGTGCCAGCAGCTTGGGGGGTACCACAGATACGCAGTATTTT | - | TRBJ2-3 | - | TRBV5-6
CASSLSPSSVDTIYF | TGTGCCAGCAGTTTATCGCCCAGCTCGGTGGACACCATATATTTT | once | TRBJ1-3 | - | TRBV27
CASSLPGQGIGELFF | TGTGCCAGCAGCTTACCGGGACAGGGGATCGGGGAGCTGTTTTTT | - | TRBJ2-2 | TRBD1 | TRBV5-6
CASSPGSGGLSYEQYF | TGTGCCAGCAGCCCCGGTAGCGGGGGACTCTCCTACGAGCAGTACTTC | - | TRBJ2-7 | TRBD2 | TRBV5-4
CASSLVSEAFF | TGTGCCAGCAGCTTAGTAAGTGAAGCTTTCTTT | few | TRBJ1-1 | - | TRBV13
CASSTTGTPTETQYF | TGTGCCAGCAGCACGACCGGGACTCCAACGGAGACCCAGTACTTC | - | TRBJ2-5 | - | TRBV11-2
CASSSRARVADTEAFF | TGTGCCAGCAGCTCCCGGGCAAGGGTCGCGGACACTGAAGCTTTCTTT | - | TRBJ1-1 | - | TRBV13
CASSYTRGGGEQFF | TGTGCCAGCAGTTACACCAGGGGAGGCGGTGAGCAGTTCTTC | once | TRBJ2-1 | - | TRBV6-5
CASSGGGGTDTQYF | TGTGCCAGCAGTGGAGGCGGGGGCACAGATACGCAGTATTTT | - | TRBJ2-3 | - | TRBV6-1
CASSKRGGPNSPLHF | TGTGCCAGCAGTAAGCGTGGCGGTCCAAATTCACCCCTCCACTTT | few | TRBJ1-6 | - | TRBV6-5
CASSPGAGAADTQYF | TGTGCCAGCAGTCCCGGGGCCGGGGCCGCAGATACGCAGTATTTT | - | TRBJ2-3 | - | TRBV6-4
CASSPGTSGGGINTGELFF | TGTGCCAGCAGCCCCGGGACTAGCGGGGGAGGAATAAACACCGGGGAGCTGTTTTTT | - | TRBJ2-2 | TRBD2 | TRBV11-3
CASSQERSGIGEQFF | TGCGCCAGCAGCCAAGAACGTAGCGGGATCGGTGAGCAGTTCTTC | few | TRBJ2-1 | TRBD2 | TRBV4-3